Shown below are 6 T cell receptor beta chains from a single sample sequenced in a study of shared clonotypes between healthy human individuals. This table comes from immunoSEQ multiplex PCR, and its TCRdb copy is limited to in-frame clones, with some not included. Of roughly 2.2 million clones in the sample, approximately 93% were seen once. Sequencing was done on a sample of naive CD4+ T cells from PBMCs. Noted subset: CD45RA+ positively selected. These receptors were obtained from a man between 18 and 29 years old in good health. Some clones in this sample may be carry-over from other donors' samples.

This chain uses TRBV6-5 with TRBJ2-7, with a tentative D call TRBD2 (5 bases). Per germline, CDR1 MNHEY and CDR2 SVGAGI. Trimming removed 2 bases at V and 2 bases at J, with 10 bases between. The CDR3 loop spans 14 amino acids. DNA of the CDR3: TGTGCCAGCAGTTACAATAGGGAGACCTACGAGCAGTACTTC. Translation gives CASSYNRETYEQYF.

V and J are TRBV11-2 and TRBJ2-1; TRBD2 aligns across 13 bases. Germline loops: CDR1 SGHAT, CDR2 FQNNGV. CDR3 length: 17 amino acids. With 0 bases clipped from V and 12 bases from J, the junction kept 11 bases outside the gene matches. The CDR3, as DNA: TGTGCCAGCAGCTTAGATTTGGGGACTAGCGGGATTGTTGGGCAGTTCTTC. Translating gives CASSLDLGTSGIVGQFF. Filled out from reference TRBV11-2 and TRBJ2-1, the complete variable domain reads EAGVAQSPRYKIIEKRQSVAFWCNPISGHATLYWYQQILGQGPKLLIQFQNNGVVDDSQLPKDRFSAERLKGVDSTLKIQPAKLEDSAVYLCASSLDLGTSGIVGQFFGPGTRLTVL.

The chain has TRBV27 and TRBJ2-2; 7 bases are shared with TRBD2. Trimming removed 0 bases from V and 3 bases from J; junction bases left unmatched: 7. Germline loops: CDR1 MNHEY, CDR2 SMNVEV (reference sequence). The CDR3 has 17 residues. The CDR3 sequence is CASSLSVGLDHTGELFF. The CDR3 DNA is TGTGCCAGCAGTTTATCGGTAGGACTAGATCACACCGGGGAGCTGTTTTTT.

For this clone: This specimen includes other DNA sequences encoding the same CDR3. This chain joins TRBV29-1 and TRBJ2-5; 7 nucleotides line up with TRBD1. Germline V CDR1 and CDR2: SQVTM, ANQGSEA. The CDR3 extends over 12 amino acids. The CDR3 bases are TGCAGTGCAGGGGGTTACCAAGAGACCCAGTACTTC. Amino acid sequence: CSAGGYQETQYF.

The genes are TRBV30 and TRBJ1-3; D may be TRBD1 (5 bases). The CDR3 totals 13 residues. Trimming took off 4 bases at V and 2 bases at J, with 9 bases between the two ends. Germline loops: CDR1 GTSNPN, CDR2 SVGIG (reference sequence). The CDR3 protein is CAWTEGPGNTIYF. CDR3 DNA sequence: TGTGCCTGGACCGAGGGACCTGGAAACACCATATATTTT.

This clone was recorded once. The rearrangement links TRBV21-1 to TRBJ1-2; no DNA check was done on the table's D call, TRBD1. TRBV21-1 counts as a pseudogene. The CDR3 covers 13 residues. The CDR3 sequence: CASSPLGQQGYTF. In DNA form, the CDR3 reads TGTGCCAGCAGCCCCCTGGGGCAGCAGGGCTACACCTTC.